This TCR beta chain was retrieved from a study of CXCR4 blockade with PD-1 therapy in pancreatic cancer. Study results and caveats: Clone frequency correlated with its number of distinct nucleotide rearrangements. Survival did not correlate with tumor clonality, which averaged around 0.13 versus 0.046.

V was clipped by 3 bases and J by 3 bases, with 12 bases between them. Germline V CDR1 and CDR2: MGHDK, SYGVNS. This CDR3 comprises 14 residues. These archived tumors were resected from patients never given neoadjuvant therapy beforehand. About this clone itself: Its specificity is unknown.

Clones were read by immunoSEQ multiplex PCR, and TCRdb kept only the in-frame ones, dropping some. The data show just under 6,000 clones, with roughly 35% seen just once and less than 15% held by the top ten. The chain links TRBV25-1 to TRBJ2-7; D might be TRBD1 or TRBD2, each matching 5 bases. This sequence originates from a human donor with pancreatic ductal adenocarcinoma. The sequenced sample was tumor tissue. The CDR3 region has the DNA TGTGCCAGCAGTGATCCAGGGAGAAGCTACGAGCAGTACTTC. This translates into CASSDPGRSYEQYF.